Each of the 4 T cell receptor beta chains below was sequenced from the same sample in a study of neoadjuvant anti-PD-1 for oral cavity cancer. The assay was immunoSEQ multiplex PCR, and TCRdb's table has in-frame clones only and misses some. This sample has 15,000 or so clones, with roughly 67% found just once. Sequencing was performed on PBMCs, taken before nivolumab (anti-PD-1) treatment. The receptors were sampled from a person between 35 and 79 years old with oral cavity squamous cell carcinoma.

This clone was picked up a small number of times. The CDR3 is CASSEKGQPQHF. CDR3 bases: TGCGCCAGCAGTGAGAAGGGGCAGCCCCAGCATTTT. This chain connects TRBV10-2 to TRBJ1-5, with a possible D match to TRBD1 (5 bases). CDR3 length: 12 residues. Germline lookup yields CDR1 WSHSY and CDR2 SAAADI. V was trimmed by 2 bases and J by 7 bases, leaving 6 bases between them.

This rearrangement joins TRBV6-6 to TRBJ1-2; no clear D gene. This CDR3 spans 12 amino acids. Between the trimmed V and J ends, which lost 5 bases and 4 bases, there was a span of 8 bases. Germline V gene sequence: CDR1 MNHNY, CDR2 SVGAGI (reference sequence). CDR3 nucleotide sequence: TGTGCCAGCAGTCTCGGTATCTATGGCTACACCTTC. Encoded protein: CASSLGIYGYTF.

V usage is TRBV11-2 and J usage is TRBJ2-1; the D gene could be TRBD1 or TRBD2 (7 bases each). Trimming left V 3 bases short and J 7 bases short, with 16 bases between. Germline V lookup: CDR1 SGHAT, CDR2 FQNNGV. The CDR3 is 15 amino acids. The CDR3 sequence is CASSFQRQGGNEQFF. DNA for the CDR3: TGTGCCAGCAGCTTTCAGCGGCAGGGGGGGAATGAGCAGTTCTTC. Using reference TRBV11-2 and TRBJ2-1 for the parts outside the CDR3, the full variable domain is EAGVAQSPRYKIIEKRQSVAFWCNPISGHATLYWYQQILGQGPKLLIQFQNNGVVDDSQLPKDRFSAERLKGVDSTLKIQPAKLEDSAVYLCASSFQRQGGNEQFFGPGTRLTVL.

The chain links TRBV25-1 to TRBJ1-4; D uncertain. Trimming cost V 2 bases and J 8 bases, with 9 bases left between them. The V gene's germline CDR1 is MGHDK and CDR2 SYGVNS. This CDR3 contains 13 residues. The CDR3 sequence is CASSEAGGEKLFF. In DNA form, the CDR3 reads TGTGCCAGCAGTGAAGCTGGTGGGGAAAAACTGTTTTTT.